The 17 T cell receptor beta chains below were found in one sample sequenced in a study of T cell repertoires in cytomegalovirus infection. These receptors have no known antigen. TCRdb passed the reads through MiXCR, listing each CDR3 protein once. The top ten hold around 20% of the sample, which has hundreds of thousands of distinct CDR3 sequences, almost 30% seen once. The material sequenced was cultured PBMCs, taken from culture after CMV antigen stimulation. The receptors shown here come from a human donor in good health (CMV status not recorded). Some clones in this sample may be carry-over from other donors' samples.

The table lists this clonotype with a few counts. The chain carries TRBV7-8 and TRBJ1-2; maybe TRBD1 (5 bases). Trimming cost V 0 bases and J 4 bases, with 21 bases left between them. There are 18 residues in the CDR3. Germline V CDR1 and CDR2: SGHVS, FQNEAQ. CDR3 in amino acids: CASSLAGWGVQGSYGYTF. CDR3 nucleotide sequence: TGTGCCAGCAGCTTAGCGGGTTGGGGTGTGCAGGGATCCTATGGCTACACCTTC.

There are a few counts of this clonotype. V is TRBV10-3 and J is TRBJ2-7, with 7 bases that match TRBD1. V lost 6 bases, J lost 5 bases, and 4 bases stayed unmatched. The CDR3 totals 12 residues. CDR1 and CDR2 from the germline V gene are ENHRY and SYGVKD. The CDR3 region is CAIRGDSDEQYF. The CDR3 DNA sequence: TGTGCCATCAGGGGGGACAGCGACGAGCAGTACTTC.

The rearrangement joins TRBV9 to TRBJ1-1, with 8 bases matching TRBD1. The V gene end was trimmed by 0 bases and the J gene end by 3 bases; junction bases not matched to a gene: 7. Per germline, CDR1 SGDLS and CDR2 YYNGEE. This CDR3 contains 16 residues. The CDR3 nucleotides read TGTGCCAGCAGCGTAGGTCAGGGGGCGCCGGACACTGAAGCTTTCTTT. Translation gives CASSVGQGAPDTEAFF.

This clonotype was seen a handful of times. The V gene is TRBV7-9, the J gene TRBJ1-1, with D unresolved. The CDR3 is made up of 14 amino acids. V was clipped by 1 base and J by 3 bases, with 9 bases between them. The V gene's germline CDR1 is SEHNR and CDR2 FQNEAQ (reference sequence). CDR3 in amino acids: CASSLDLQYTEAFF. The CDR3 bases are TGTGCCAGCAGCTTAGATCTTCAGTACACTGAAGCTTTCTTT. The whole variable domain, filled in from reference TRBV7-9 and TRBJ1-1, reads DTGVSQNPRHKITKRGQNVTFRCDPISEHNRLYWYRQTLGQGPEFLTYFQNEAQLEKSRLLSDRFSAERPKGSFSTLEIQRTEQGDSAMYLCASSLDLQYTEAFFGQGTRLTVV.

The sample holds a few counts of this clonotype. This chain joins TRBV24-1 and TRBJ2-1; D uncertain. Per germline, CDR1 KGHDR and CDR2 SFDVKD. The CDR3 is made up of 15 amino acids. V gave up 3 bases and J gave up 6 bases, with 14 bases separating them. The CDR3 loop is CATSDNSLVPNEQFF. The CDR3 nucleotides are TGTGCCACCAGTGATAACAGTCTAGTTCCCAATGAGCAGTTCTTC.

This clonotype was observed a few times. This chain uses TRBV7-2 with TRBJ2-1; unclear D gene. Germline V lookup: CDR1 SGHTA, CDR2 FQGNSA. CDR3 length: 13 amino acids. The ends were cut back, 3 bases at V and 9 bases at J, with 12 bases in the middle. The CDR3 spells CASSLDHSGEQFF. The DNA of the CDR3 is TGTGCCAGCAGCTTGGACCATTCCGGTGAGCAGTTCTTC.

This clonotype was seen more than once but under ten times. The chain recombines TRBV7-8 with TRBJ2-3; tentative D call: TRBD2 (6 bases). Germline V lookup: CDR1 SGHVS, CDR2 FQNEAQ. Trimming stripped 3 bases from V and 8 bases from J, with 21 bases between. The CDR3 loop spans 16 amino acids. CDR3 nucleotide sequence: TGTGCCAGCAGCTTGGGTGGGCCAGGGACTCACGGTACGCAGTATTTT. Protein: CASSLGGPGTHGTQYF.

This rearrangement joins TRBV28 to TRBJ2-3; 7 bases agree with TRBD1. Germline values: CDR1 MDHEN, CDR2 SYDVKM. V lost 5 bases to trimming and J lost 4 bases; unmatched junction nucleotides: 6. CDR3 size: 14 residues. The chain's CDR3 is CASSPSQGADTQYF. DNA for the CDR3: TGTGCCAGCAGTCCGTCTCAGGGGGCAGATACGCAGTATTTT. Full variable domain (remainder filled in from reference TRBV28 and TRBJ2-3): DVKVTQSSRYLVKRTGEKVFLECVQDMDHENMFWYRQDPGLGLRLIYFSYDVKMKEKGDIPEGYSVSREKKERFSLILESASTNQTSMYLCASSPSQGADTQYFGPGTRLTVL.

The sample holds a few counts of this clonotype. The chain recombines TRBV7-8 with TRBJ2-1; 9 bases map to TRBD2. Germline V gene lookup returns CDR1 SGHVS and CDR2 FQNEAQ. With 4 bases clipped from V and 7 bases from J, the junction kept 14 bases outside the gene matches. The CDR3 covers 17 residues. The CDR3 region is CASSSTGLAGLTNEQFF. CDR3 DNA: TGTGCCAGCAGCTCCACTGGGCTAGCGGGGCTTACTAATGAGCAGTTCTTC.

The chain employs TRBV6-2 or TRBV6-3 and TRBJ1-5; D remains ambiguous. CDR1 is MNHEY, CDR2 SVGEGT, per germline. The CDR3 consists of 15 residues. V gave up 5 bases and J gave up 7 bases, with 18 bases separating them. CDR3 sequence: CASSNAPLGRQPQHF. The CDR3 DNA reads TGTGCCAGCAGTAACGCCCCTCTAGGGAGACAGCCCCAGCATTTT.

This clonotype showed up many times. This chain uses TRBV7-2 with TRBJ1-1, with D maybe TRBD1 (6 bases). V lost 5 bases, J lost 2 bases, and 12 bases lay in between. CDR3 length: 14 residues. Germline CDR1 reads SGHTA; CDR2 reads FQGNSA. The CDR3: CASSPGTHNTEAFF. The CDR3 region has the DNA TGTGCCAGCAGCCCCGGGACACATAACACTGAAGCTTTCTTT.

This clonotype was counted at least ten times. This sequence joins TRBV6-6 and TRBJ2-7, with 11 bases aligning to TRBD1. CDR3 length equals 14 residues. Trimming at V came to 2 bases and at J to 3 bases, leaving 0 bases not matched to a gene. Germline loops: CDR1 MNHNY, CDR2 SVGAGI (reference sequence). CDR3 amino acids: CASSYGTGGYEQYF. CDR3 DNA: TGTGCCAGCAGTTACGGGACAGGGGGCTACGAGCAGTACTTC.

In this sample, this clonotype turned up a few times. The chain joins TRBV6-2 or TRBV6-3 to TRBJ2-3; D remains ambiguous. Deletions cut 6 bases from V and 0 bases from J, with 7 bases between. CDR1 and CDR2 from the germline V gene are MNHEY and SVGEGT. The CDR3 length is 13 residues. This CDR3 reads CASRGSSTDTQYF. CDR3 in DNA: TGTGCCAGCAGGGGGTCTAGCACAGATACGCAGTATTTT.

The chain recombines TRBV6-1 with TRBJ2-3; 9 bases map to TRBD2. There are 14 residues in the CDR3. Germline V gene sequence: CDR1 MNHNS, CDR2 SASEGT. J gave up 1 base and V 8 bases, and 4 bases lay outside the gene matches. The CDR3 sequence: CASQREVGTDTQYF. The CDR3 DNA sequence: TGTGCCAGCCAGCGGGAGGTCGGCACAGATACGCAGTATTTT.

This clonotype was picked up many times. The chain joins TRBV7-2 to TRBJ2-1, with TRBD2 matching over 11 bases. CDR3 length equals 15 residues. V lost 3 bases, J lost 8 bases, and 6 bases stayed unmatched. The V gene's germline CDR1 is SGHTA and CDR2 FQGNSA. The CDR3 DNA follows: TGTGCCAGCAGCTTTACTAGCGGGAGTCCCCATGAGCAGTTCTTC. Translating it yields CASSFTSGSPHEQFF.

The V gene is TRBV12-3 or TRBV12-4, the J gene TRBJ1-5, with D perhaps matching TRBD1 (5 bases). Deletions cut 6 bases from V and 4 bases from J, with 13 bases between. The CDR3 totals 14 residues. The CDR3 bases are TGTGCCAGCAGCAAGACAGTTACTAATCAGCCCCAGCATTTT. It encodes CASSKTVTNQPQHF.

The chain carries TRBV28 and TRBJ1-3, with D hard to call. This CDR3 contains 15 residues. Deletions cut 3 bases from V and 0 bases from J, with 9 bases between. Germline V gene sequence: CDR1 MDHEN, CDR2 SYDVKM. DNA of the CDR3: TGTGCCAGCAGTTTGGACGGGAACTCTGGAAACACCATATATTTT. Residues: CASSLDGNSGNTIYF.